The 27 T cell receptor beta chains below come from one sample, sequenced in a study of T cells in Graves' hyperthyroidism and ophthalmopathy. TCR beta CDR3 regions were amplified from RNA. Primed by the HTBI set, a first-round RT-PCR was run on the TCR CDR3. TCRdb analysed the multiplex PCR reads with MiXCR anew, one entry per CDR3 protein. The sample lists a few hundred thousand distinct CDR3 sequences, about 15% seen once, with 32% in the top ten. The sequenced sample was blood. These receptors all stem from a woman aged 25 to 39 with Graves' hyperthyroidism.

This clonotype was detected many times. The chain recombines TRBV3-1 with TRBJ2-2; no reliable D call. This CDR3 is 13 amino acids long. With 6 bases removed from V and 0 bases from J, the gap between germline ends came to 5 bases. Looked up from germline, CDR1 is LGHDT and CDR2 is YNNKEL (reference sequence). The CDR3 DNA sequence: TGTGCCAGCAGTTTACCGAACACCGGGGAGCTGTTTTTT. Translated: CASSLPNTGELFF.

The chain combines TRBV29-1 with TRBJ2-2; D may match TRBD1 or TRBD2 (5 bases each). Germline CDR1 is SQVTM and CDR2 is ANQGSEA. With 2 bases removed from V and 8 bases from J, the gap between germline ends came to 15 bases. There are 14 residues in the CDR3. The CDR3 DNA follows: TGCAGCGTTGAATGTGTGGGGGTTGAGGGGGAGCTGTTTTTT. Translated: CSVECVGVEGELFF.

This clonotype appeared many times. The chain carries TRBV30 and TRBJ2-1; 7 bases fit TRBD2. Germline CDR1 GTSNPN, CDR2 SVGIG (reference sequence). There are 15 residues in the CDR3. V lost 2 bases to trimming and J lost 6 bases; unmatched junction nucleotides: 10. DNA for the CDR3: TGTGCCTGGAGTCGAAGAAGCGGGGCGCTCAATGAGCAGTTCTTC. This translates into CAWSRRSGALNEQFF.

The chain recombines TRBV7-8 with TRBJ2-5; D gene ambiguous. The ends were cut back, 2 bases at V and 3 bases at J, with 7 bases in the middle. This CDR3 is 13 amino acids long. Germline CDR1 and CDR2: SGHVS and FQNEAQ. The DNA for the CDR3 is TGTGCCAGCAGCTTAAATCCCAAAGAGACCCAGTACTTC. Translated: CASSLNPKETQYF.

The gene calls are TRBV5-1 and TRBJ2-7; TRBD2 matches at 8 bases. With V trimmed by 4 bases and J by 0 bases, 9 bases remained unmatched. This CDR3 is built from 16 residues. Germline CDR1 and CDR2: SGHRS and YFSETQ. CDR3 sequence reads: CASSPGSGKSSYEQYF. As DNA, the CDR3 is TGCGCCAGCAGCCCGGGTAGCGGGAAGAGCTCCTACGAGCAGTACTTC.

V and J are TRBV4-1 and TRBJ1-2; D gene ambiguous. CDR3 size: 15 residues. Germline-derived CDR1 and CDR2 are MGHRA and YSYEKL. Between the trimmed V and J ends, which lost 4 bases and 0 bases, there was a span of 12 bases. CDR3 loop: CASSPHGGPNYGYTF. In nucleotides, the CDR3 is TGCGCCAGCAGCCCCCACGGTGGCCCTAACTATGGCTACACCTTC.

This chain connects TRBV5-1 to TRBJ2-2; TRBD1 matches at 7 bases. This CDR3 is built from 16 residues. Losses at the gene ends were 2 bases for V and 4 bases for J; bases not matched to a gene: 8. Germline CDR1 is SGHRS and CDR2 is YFSETQ. CDR3 residues: CASSFGQGVGTGELFF. The DNA of the CDR3 is TGCGCCAGCAGCTTCGGTCAGGGGGTCGGCACCGGGGAGCTGTTTTTT.

The chain employs TRBV2 and TRBJ2-2, with 9 bases that match TRBD2. This CDR3 has 18 residues. The germline V gene encodes CDR1 SNHLY and CDR2 FYNNEI. With 8 bases clipped from V and 1 base from J, the junction kept 14 bases outside the gene matches. CDR3 protein: CASAETSGVLLNTGELFF. CDR3 sequence (DNA): TGTGCCAGCGCGGAGACTAGCGGCGTACTACTGAACACCGGGGAGCTGTTTTTT.

This chain connects TRBV18 to TRBJ1-4; D unresolved. From germline, CDR1 is KGHSH and CDR2 LQKENI. This CDR3 is built from 12 residues. V was pared by 3 bases and J by 5 bases, with 4 bases between. CDR3 nucleotides: TGTGCCAGCTCACCTGAAAATGAAAAACTGTTTTTT. Amino acid sequence: CASSPENEKLFF.

The rearrangement links TRBV11-2 to TRBJ2-7; 7 positions match TRBD1. The CDR3 sequence is 15 residues long. After removal of 1 base from V and 2 bases from J, the junction contained 5 bases not matched to a gene. Germline lookup yields CDR1 SGHAT and CDR2 FQNNGV. This CDR3 is CASSLAIDRAYEQYF. CDR3 DNA sequence: TGTGCCAGCAGCTTAGCGATAGACAGGGCCTACGAGCAGTACTTC.

This clonotype was observed many times. The chain links TRBV2 to TRBJ2-1; D uncertain. From germline, CDR1 is SNHLY and CDR2 FYNNEI. Trimming cost V 6 bases and J 0 bases, with 9 bases left between them. The CDR3 length is 14 residues. The CDR3 loop is CASRGFSSYNEQFF. For the CDR3, the DNA is TGTGCCAGCAGGGGCTTCAGCTCCTACAATGAGCAGTTCTTC.

This clonotype showed up many times. V usage is TRBV3-1 and J usage is TRBJ1-3; D unclear. The V end was cut by 1 base, the J end by 0 bases, with 10 bases between. This CDR3 comprises 16 residues. CDR1 is LGHDT and CDR2 is YNNKEL in the germline V gene (reference sequence). The CDR3 region has the DNA TGTGCCAGCAGCCAAGTTGCTAGTTTCTCTGGAAACACCATATATTTT. This gives the protein CASSQVASFSGNTIYF.

The rearrangement joins TRBV20-1 to TRBJ2-7; 15 bases are shared with TRBD2. With V trimmed by 5 bases and J by 4 bases, 9 bases remained unmatched. Germline assignment: CDR1 DFQATT and CDR2 SNEGSKA (reference sequence). This CDR3 has 16 residues. CDR3 sequence: CSADPGLAGGFYEQYF. The CDR3 region has the DNA TGCAGTGCTGACCCCGGACTAGCGGGAGGGTTTTACGAGCAGTACTTC.

The table lists this clonotype with many counts. The V gene is TRBV10-3, the J gene TRBJ2-1, with 7 bases lining up with TRBD1. The V segment lost 1 base and the J segment 6 bases; nucleotides outside the gene matches: 6. This CDR3 has 15 residues. CDR1 ENHRY and CDR2 SYGVKD come from the germline V gene. CDR3 protein: CAISELQGTSNEQFF. In DNA form, the CDR3 reads TGTGCCATCAGTGAGTTACAGGGGACAAGCAATGAGCAGTTCTTC.

This clonotype has at least ten counts. The chain couples TRBV13 to TRBJ1-4; D uncertain. The CDR3 is 14 residues long. Germline V gene data show CDR1 as PRHDT and CDR2 as FYEKMQ (reference sequence). The V end was cut by 4 bases, the J end by 1 base, with 7 bases between. The CDR3 region is CASSSTETNEKLFF. The CDR3 DNA reads TGTGCCAGCAGCTCAACCGAAACTAATGAAAAACTGTTTTTT.

This clonotype has ten or more counts. The chain joins TRBV30 to TRBJ1-1; D is ambiguous. The CDR3 is 17 residues long. V lost 1 base and J 0 bases, leaving 18 bases between the germline ends. Germline CDR1 and CDR2: GTSNPN and SVGIG (reference sequence). The CDR3 nucleotides are TGTGCCTGGAGTGGTAATTATGGCAGAGTCATGAACACTGAAGCTTTCTTT. Amino acids: CAWSGNYGRVMNTEAFF. The full variable domain, rest sourced from reference TRBV30 and TRBJ1-1, is SQTIHQWPATLVQPVGSPLSLECTVEGTSNPNLYWYRQAAGRGLQLLFYSVGIGQISSEVPQNLSASRPQDRQFILSSKKLLLSDSGFYLCAWSGNYGRVMNTEAFFGQGTRLTVV.

The V call is TRBV20-1, the J call TRBJ2-5; 7 positions agree with TRBD2. CDR1 DFQATT and CDR2 SNEGSKA come from the germline V gene (reference sequence). The CDR3 is made up of 12 amino acids. Unmatched junction bases numbered 4, after V lost 6 bases and J lost 3 bases. The CDR3 DNA sequence: TGCAGTGCCAGGACTAGGGAAGAGACCCAGTACTTC. Translation: CSARTREETQYF.

V gene TRBV6-1 combines with J gene TRBJ1-1; 9 bases are a match to TRBD1. This CDR3 has 15 residues. Germline values: CDR1 MNHNS, CDR2 SASEGT. The ends lost 4 bases at V and 7 bases at J; junction bases unmatched: 10. The CDR3 spells CASSGAERTGVEAFF. CDR3 DNA: TGTGCCAGCAGTGGAGCCGAGAGGACAGGGGTTGAAGCTTTCTTT.

This clonotype was detected ten times or more. The chain recombines TRBV14 with TRBJ2-3; D remains ambiguous. Between the trimmed V and J ends, which lost 1 base and 4 bases, there was a span of 12 bases. Germline CDR1 SGHDN, CDR2 FVKESK. The CDR3 loop spans 15 amino acids. CDR3: CASSQALGSADTQYF. CDR3 in DNA: TGTGCCAGCAGCCAAGCCCTGGGGTCAGCAGATACGCAGTATTTT. Filled out from reference TRBV14 and TRBJ2-3, the complete variable domain reads EAGVTQFPSHSVIEKGQTVTLRCDPISGHDNLYWYRRVMGKEIKFLLHFVKESKQDESGMPNNRFLAERTGGTYSTLKVQPAELEDSGVYFCASSQALGSADTQYFGPGTRLTVL.

This rearrangement joins TRBV4-2 to TRBJ2-5; either TRBD1 or TRBD2 may fit D (7 bases each). Trimming left V 4 bases short and J 5 bases short, with 32 bases between. CDR1 is LGHNA, CDR2 YNFKEQ, per germline. This CDR3 has 20 amino acids. In nucleotides, the CDR3 is TGTGCCAGCAGCCCCACCGGGGGCCTAGCGGAAGTCAGGGGGGGGGAGACCCAGTACTTC. It is translated as CASSPTGGLAEVRGGETQYF.

CDR3: CASSAPQGLGGSDTQYF. The CDR3 coding sequence is TGTGCCAGCAGCGCCCCTCAGGGACTAGGGGGCTCAGATACGCAGTATTTT. This sequence joins TRBV9 and TRBJ2-3; possible D gene TRBD2, 8 bases. Germline assignment: CDR1 SGDLS and CDR2 YYNGEE. The CDR3 sequence is 17 residues long. V lost 3 bases and J lost 4, with 21 bases in between.

This clonotype was counted many times. V and J are TRBV20-1 and TRBJ1-4; tentatively, D is TRBD1 (6 bases). Germline CDR1 reads DFQATT; CDR2 reads SNEGSKA (reference sequence). This CDR3 region has 16 residues. The germline V and J ends were trimmed by 3 bases and 5 bases, with 19 bases remaining between them. DNA of the CDR3: TGCAGTGCTAGTTTGCCCAACTGGGGGGCGAATGAAAAACTGTTTTTT. It encodes CSASLPNWGANEKLFF.

This clonotype has a count of ten or more. The rearrangement uses TRBV12-3 or TRBV12-4 and TRBJ2-7; TRBD2 matches 10 bases. The CDR3 runs 15 residues. With 0 bases clipped from V and 2 bases from J, the junction kept 1 base outside the gene matches. Here the CDR3 DNA reads TGTGCCAGCAGTTTAGCTAGCGGGGGGACCTACGAGCAGTACTTC. Protein: CASSLASGGTYEQYF.

A note on this clonotype: A much larger clone sits a single nucleotide away, making a read error possible. This chain links TRBV11-2 with TRBJ1-6; a possible D gene is TRBD1 (5 bases). The CDR3 runs 15 residues. The germline CDR1 and CDR2 sequences are SGHAT and FQNNGV. CDR3 loop: CAGSPTGLADSPLHF. CDR3 bases: TGTGCCGGCAGTCCTACAGGTCTCGCGGATTCACCCCTCCACTTT.

The table lists this clonotype with many counts. This rearrangement joins TRBV3-1 to TRBJ2-1; D is ambiguous. CDR3 size: 12 residues. Trimming took 0 bases from V and 9 from J, leaving 6 bases between them. Germline V gives CDR1 LGHDT, CDR2 YNNKEL (reference sequence). This chain's CDR3 is CASSQELAEQFF. CDR3 bases: TGTGCCAGCAGCCAAGAGTTAGCTGAGCAGTTCTTC.

The chain employs TRBV3-1 and TRBJ1-4, with 10 bases lining up with TRBD1. V lost 1 base, J lost 8 bases, and 13 bases stayed unmatched. There are 18 residues in the CDR3. The germline gives CDR1 LGHDT, CDR2 YNNKEL (reference sequence). The CDR3 bases are TGTGCCAGCAGCCAAGGTTCGGGACAGGGGTTGATCGACGAAAAACTGTTTTTT. It specifies CASSQGSGQGLIDEKLFF.

In DNA, the CDR3 is TGTGCCAGCAGCTTTGTGGGACGGAACAATGAGCAGTTCTTC. It is translated as CASSFVGRNNEQFF. The chain has TRBV5-6 and TRBJ2-1; possibly TRBD1 or TRBD2 for D (5 bases each). Per germline, CDR1 SGHDT and CDR2 YYEEEE. Trimming pared 2 bases from V and 5 bases from J, leaving 11 bases between. This CDR3 is 14 amino acids long.